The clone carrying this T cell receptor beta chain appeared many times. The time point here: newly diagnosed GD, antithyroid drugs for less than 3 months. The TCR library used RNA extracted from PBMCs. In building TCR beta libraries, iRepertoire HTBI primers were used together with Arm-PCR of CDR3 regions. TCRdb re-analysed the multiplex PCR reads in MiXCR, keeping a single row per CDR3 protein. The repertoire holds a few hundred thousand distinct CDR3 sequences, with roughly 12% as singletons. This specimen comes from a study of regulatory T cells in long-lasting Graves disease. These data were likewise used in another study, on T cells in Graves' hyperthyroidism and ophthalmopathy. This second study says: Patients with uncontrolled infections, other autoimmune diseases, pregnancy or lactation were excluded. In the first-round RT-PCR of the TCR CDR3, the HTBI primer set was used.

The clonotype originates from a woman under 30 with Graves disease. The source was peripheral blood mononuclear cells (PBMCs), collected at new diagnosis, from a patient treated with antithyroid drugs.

For the CDR3, the DNA is TGCAGCGTTGCGACAGGTGGAAGGTTTGGCTACACCTTC. Encoded protein: CSVATGGRFGYTF. The gene calls are TRBV29-1 and TRBJ1-2; a possible D gene is TRBD1 (6 bases). The V gene's germline CDR1 is SQVTM and CDR2 ANQGSEA. There are 13 residues in the CDR3. V dropped 4 bases and J dropped 7 bases, with 16 bases sitting between them.